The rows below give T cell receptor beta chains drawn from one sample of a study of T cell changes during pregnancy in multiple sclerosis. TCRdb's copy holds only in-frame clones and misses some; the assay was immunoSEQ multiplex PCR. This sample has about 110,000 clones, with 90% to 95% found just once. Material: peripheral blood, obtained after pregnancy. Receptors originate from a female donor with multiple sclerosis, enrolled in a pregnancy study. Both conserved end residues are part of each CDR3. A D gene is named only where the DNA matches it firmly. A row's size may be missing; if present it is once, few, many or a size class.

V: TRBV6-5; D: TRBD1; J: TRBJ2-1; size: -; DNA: TGTGCCAGCAGTTACCCCGGACAGGGTGGGAATGAGCAGTTCTTC; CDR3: CASSYPGQGGNEQFF
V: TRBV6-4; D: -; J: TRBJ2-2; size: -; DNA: TGTGCCAGCAGTGACTCGATAGGGAGGTCCGGGGAGCTGTTTTTT; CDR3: CASSDSIGRSGELFF
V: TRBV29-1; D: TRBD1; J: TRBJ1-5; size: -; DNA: TGCAGCGCGTCAACCGGGACAGGGGGGGCCGGGGGCAATCAGCCCCAGCATTTT; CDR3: CSASTGTGGAGGNQPQHF
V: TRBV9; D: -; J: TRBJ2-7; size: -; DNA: TGTGCCAGCAGCCCCCAGATGTCATTTTACGAGCAGTACTTC; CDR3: CASSPQMSFYEQYF
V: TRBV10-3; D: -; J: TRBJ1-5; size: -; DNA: TGTGCCATCAGTGGGGGGGAAGGACAGCCCCAGCATTTT; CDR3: CAISGGEGQPQHF
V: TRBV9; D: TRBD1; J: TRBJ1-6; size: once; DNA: TGTGCCAGCAGCGTAGGTCCAGGGGGGAATTCACCCCTCCACTTT; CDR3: CASSVGPGGNSPLHF
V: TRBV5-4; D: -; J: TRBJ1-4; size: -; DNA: TGTGCCAGCAGGAGATCAACTAATGAAAAACTGTTTTTT; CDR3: CASRRSTNEKLFF
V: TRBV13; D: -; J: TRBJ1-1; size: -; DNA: TGTGCCAGCAGCTCCCCGGGGGGCATTGAAGCTTTCTTT; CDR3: CASSSPGGIEAFF
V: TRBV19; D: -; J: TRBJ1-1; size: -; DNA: TGTGCCAGTAGTGATGAGACCGGGACACACTACCAGGGGATGAACACTGAAGCTTTCTTT; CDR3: CASSDETGTHYQGMNTEAFF
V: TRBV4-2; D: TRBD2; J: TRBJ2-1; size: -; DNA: TGTGCCAGCAGCCAGAGGGGCGGGGGGGCTATCTCTATGTGGCGGTTCTTC; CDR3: CASSQRGGGAISMWRFF
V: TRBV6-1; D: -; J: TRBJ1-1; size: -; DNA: TGTGCCAGCAGTGAAGCTGGACTGAGGAACACTGAAGCTTTCTTT; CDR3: CASSEAGLRNTEAFF
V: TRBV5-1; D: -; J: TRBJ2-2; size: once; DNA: TGCGCCAGCGGGCGAGAGGGTGCCACCGGGGAGCTGTTTTTT; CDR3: CASGREGATGELFF
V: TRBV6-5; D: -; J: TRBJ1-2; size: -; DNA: TGTGCCAGCAGCTCCCACTATGGCTACACCTTC; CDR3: CASSSHYGYTF
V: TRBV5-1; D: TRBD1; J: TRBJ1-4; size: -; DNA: TGCGCCAGCAGCTGGGGAACAGGGGGCGCGAGGGCAACTAATGAAAAACTGTTTTTT; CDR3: CASSWGTGGARATNEKLFF
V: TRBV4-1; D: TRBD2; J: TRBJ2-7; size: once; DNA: TGCGCCAGCAGCATCCGAGCGGGGGGGCTCTCCGAGCAGTACTTC; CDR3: CASSIRAGGLSEQYF
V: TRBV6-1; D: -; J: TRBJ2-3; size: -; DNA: TGTGCCAGCGAACGGGAAACTAGCACAGATACGCAGTATTTT; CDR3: CASERETSTDTQYF
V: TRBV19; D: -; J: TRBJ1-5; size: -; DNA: TGTGCCAGTAAGATCCGGACAGACGAAAGGCCCCAGCATTTT; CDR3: CASKIRTDERPQHF
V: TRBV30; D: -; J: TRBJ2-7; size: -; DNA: TGTGCCTGGTCTAGCATTTCCTACGAGCAGTACTTC; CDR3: CAWSSISYEQYF